This record looks at one TCR beta chain sequence and its context. Trimming removed 0 bases at V and 7 bases at J, with 8 bases between. CDR3 length: 13 amino acids. Per the germline V gene, CDR1 is LNHNV and CDR2 is YYDKDF (reference sequence). The time point was: peripheral blood 6 weeks after treatment start. The record originates from a study of PD-L1 blockade in urothelial cancer. The overall study: Intravenous atezolizumab, 1,200 mg every 3 weeks, was begun by patients in the mid-2010s. Each blood sample yielded a median of about 140,000 T cells. Between 0 and 3 prior chemotherapy regimens had been given to patients.

The templates were synthetic TCR analogs, and they were spiked into each PCR. Method: immunoSEQ multiplex PCR; TCRdb's copy keeps in-frame clones and lacks some. This sample has some 120,000 clones, with about 89% found just once. The sequencing here drew on PBMCs, taken around atezolizumab (anti-PD-L1) treatment. This sequence joins TRBV15 and TRBJ2-3; D may be TRBD1 (5 bases). The receptor comes from a man aged 55-75 years with urothelial cancer. CDR3 residues: CATSRDRENTQYF. Here the CDR3 DNA reads TGTGCCACCAGCAGAGACAGGGAAAATACGCAGTATTTT.